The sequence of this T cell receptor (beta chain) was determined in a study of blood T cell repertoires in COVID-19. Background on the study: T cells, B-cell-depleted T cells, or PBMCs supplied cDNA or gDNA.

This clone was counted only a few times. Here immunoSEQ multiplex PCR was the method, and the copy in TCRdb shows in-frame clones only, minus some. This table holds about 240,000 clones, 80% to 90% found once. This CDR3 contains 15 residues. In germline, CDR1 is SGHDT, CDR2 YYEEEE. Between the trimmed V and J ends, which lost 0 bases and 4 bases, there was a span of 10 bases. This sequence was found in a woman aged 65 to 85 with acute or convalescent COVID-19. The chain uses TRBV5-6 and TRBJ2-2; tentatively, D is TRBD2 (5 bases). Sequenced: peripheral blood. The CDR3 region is CASSLAGRLTGELFF. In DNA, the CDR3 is TGTGCCAGCAGCTTGGCTGGGAGACTCACCGGGGAGCTGTTTTTT.